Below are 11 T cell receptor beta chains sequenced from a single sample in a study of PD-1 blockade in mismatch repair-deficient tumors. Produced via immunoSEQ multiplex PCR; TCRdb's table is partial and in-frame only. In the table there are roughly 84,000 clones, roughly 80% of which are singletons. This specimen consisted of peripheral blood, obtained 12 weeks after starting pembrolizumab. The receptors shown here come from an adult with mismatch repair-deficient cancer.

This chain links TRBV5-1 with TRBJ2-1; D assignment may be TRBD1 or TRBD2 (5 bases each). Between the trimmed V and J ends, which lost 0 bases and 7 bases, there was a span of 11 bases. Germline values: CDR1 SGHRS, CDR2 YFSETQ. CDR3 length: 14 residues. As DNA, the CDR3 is TGCGCCAGCAGCTTGGGGGGGTTCTCGAATGAGCAGTTCTTC. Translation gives CASSLGGFSNEQFF.

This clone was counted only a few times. CDR3 protein: CASSLAWHRSSYEQYF. The CDR3 region has the DNA TGTGCCAGCAGCTTGGCTTGGCACAGGAGCTCCTACGAGCAGTACTTC. The gene calls are TRBV5-8 and TRBJ2-7; TRBD1 is a possible D gene (5 bases). This CDR3 is built from 16 residues. Germline values: CDR1 SGHTS, CDR2 YDEGEE. Between the trimmed V and J ends, which lost 0 bases and 0 bases, there was a span of 13 bases.

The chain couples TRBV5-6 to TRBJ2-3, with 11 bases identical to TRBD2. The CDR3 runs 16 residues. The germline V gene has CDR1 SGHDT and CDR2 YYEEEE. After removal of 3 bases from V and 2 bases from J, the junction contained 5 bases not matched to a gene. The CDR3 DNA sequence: TGTGCCAGCAGCTCATTAGCGGGAGGGATCACAGATACGCAGTATTTT. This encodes CASSSLAGGITDTQYF.

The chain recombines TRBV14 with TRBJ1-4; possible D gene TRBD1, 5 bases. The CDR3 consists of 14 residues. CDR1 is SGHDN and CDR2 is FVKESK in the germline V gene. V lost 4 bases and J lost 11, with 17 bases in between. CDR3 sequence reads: CASSRAPGPGKLFF. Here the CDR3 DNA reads TGTGCCAGCAGCCGCGCGCCTGGACCAGGGAAACTGTTTTTT.

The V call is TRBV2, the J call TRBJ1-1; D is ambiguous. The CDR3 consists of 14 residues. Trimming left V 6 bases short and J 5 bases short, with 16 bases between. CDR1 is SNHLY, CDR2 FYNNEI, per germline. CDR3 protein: CASSPESGRTEAFF. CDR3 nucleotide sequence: TGTGCCAGCAGCCCTGAGAGTGGGCGGACTGAAGCTTTCTTT.

The CDR3 DNA follows: TGTGCCAGCAGCGTAGGGGAGGGTCCGCATGGCTACACCTTC. This sequence encodes CASSVGEGPHGYTF. The chain is built from TRBV9 and TRBJ1-2; D call uncertain. The germline gives CDR1 SGDLS, CDR2 YYNGEE. V lost 0 bases to trimming and J lost 6 bases, with 12 bases between them. The CDR3 extends over 14 amino acids. The whole variable domain, remainder taken from reference TRBV9 and TRBJ1-2, is DSGVTQTPKHLITATGQRVTLRCSPRSGDLSVYWYQQSLDQGLQFLIQYYNGEERAKGNILERFSAQQFPDLHSELNLSSLELGDSALYFCASSVGEGPHGYTFGSGTRLTVV.

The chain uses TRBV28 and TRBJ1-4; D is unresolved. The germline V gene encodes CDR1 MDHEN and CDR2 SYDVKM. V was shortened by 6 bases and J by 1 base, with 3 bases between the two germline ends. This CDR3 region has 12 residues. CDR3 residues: CASRVTNEKLFF. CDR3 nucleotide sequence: TGTGCCAGCAGGGTAACTAATGAAAAACTGTTTTTT.

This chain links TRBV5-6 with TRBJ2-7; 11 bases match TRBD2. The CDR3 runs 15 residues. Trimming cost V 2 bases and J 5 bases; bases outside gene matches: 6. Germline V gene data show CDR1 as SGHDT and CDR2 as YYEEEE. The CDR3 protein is CASSFLLAGAHEQYF. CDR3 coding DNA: TGTGCCAGCAGCTTTCTACTAGCGGGAGCCCACGAGCAGTACTTC.

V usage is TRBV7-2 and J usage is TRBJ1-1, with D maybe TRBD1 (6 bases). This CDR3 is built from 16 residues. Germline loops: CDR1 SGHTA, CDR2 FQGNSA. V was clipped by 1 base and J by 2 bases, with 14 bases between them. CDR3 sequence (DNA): TGTGCCAGCAGCTTAGGGCAGGGGACTCTAAACACTGAAGCTTTCTTT. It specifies CASSLGQGTLNTEAFF.

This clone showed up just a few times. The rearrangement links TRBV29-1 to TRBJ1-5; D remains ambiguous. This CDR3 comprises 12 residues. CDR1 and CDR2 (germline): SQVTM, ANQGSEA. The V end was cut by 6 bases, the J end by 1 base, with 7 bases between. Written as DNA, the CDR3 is TGCAGCGTCGCCGACAGCAATCAGCCCCAGCATTTT. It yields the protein CSVADSNQPQHF. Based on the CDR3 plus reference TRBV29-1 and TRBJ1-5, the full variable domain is SAVISQKPSRDICQRGTSLTIQCQVDSQVTMMFWYRQQPGQSLTLIATANQGSEATYESGFVIDKFPISRPNLTFSTLTVSNMSPEDSSIYLCSVADSNQPQHFGDGTRLSIL.

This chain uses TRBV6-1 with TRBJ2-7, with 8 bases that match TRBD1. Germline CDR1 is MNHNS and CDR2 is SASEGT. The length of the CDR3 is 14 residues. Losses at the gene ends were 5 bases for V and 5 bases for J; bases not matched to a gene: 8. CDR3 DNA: TGTGCCAGCAGTCTGGCGAGGACAGGGAACGAGCAGTACTTC. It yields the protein CASSLARTGNEQYF.